Listed here are 18 T cell receptor beta chains from one sample, sequenced in a study of response to subunit inactivated influenza vaccine. From the RT-PCR reads, TCRdb called clonotypes with MiXCR, one entry per CDR3 protein. Here the sample spans 600,000 to 700,000 distinct CDR3 sequences, about 14% being singletons. Sequencing used PBMCs from blood, obtained 14 days before vaccination. These receptors all come from a man aged 50-60 years who received an inactivated influenza vaccine.

This clonotype occurred a few times. The gene calls are TRBV9 and TRBJ2-7, with 9 bases identical to TRBD2. CDR3 length equals 14 residues. Germline assignment: CDR1 SGDLS and CDR2 YYNGEE. J gave up 6 bases and V 0 bases, and 4 bases lay outside the gene matches. The DNA for the CDR3 is TGTGCCAGCAGCGTAGATAGCGGGAGTGGCGAGCAGTACTTC. Translating it yields CASSVDSGSGEQYF.

This clonotype was found many times. The chain links TRBV20-1 to TRBJ2-5; TRBD2 aligns across 10 bases. Germline V gene sequence: CDR1 DFQATT, CDR2 SNEGSKA (reference sequence). After removal of 2 bases from V and 3 bases from J, the junction contained 6 bases not matched to a gene. The CDR3 is made up of 15 amino acids. CDR3: CSARPYLAGEETQYF. The CDR3, as DNA: TGCAGTGCTAGACCCTACCTAGCGGGAGAAGAGACCCAGTACTTC.

The chain links TRBV9 to TRBJ2-5; 7 bases agree with TRBD1. Germline V gives CDR1 SGDLS, CDR2 YYNGEE. The CDR3 covers 15 residues. J was trimmed by 3 bases and V by 0 bases; bases with no gene match: 5. CDR3 protein: CASSVGDREKETQYF. The CDR3 DNA reads as TGTGCCAGCAGCGTAGGAGACAGGGAAAAAGAGACCCAGTACTTC.

This clonotype was observed a handful of times. The J gene is TRBJ2-2, the V gene TRBV20-1; 14 positions agree with TRBD2. The length of the CDR3 is 17 residues. In germline, CDR1 is DFQATT, CDR2 SNEGSKA (reference sequence). V dropped 3 bases and J dropped 6; count of bases not matched to a gene: 9. CDR3 DNA sequence: TGCAGTGCTAGTCGACTAGCGGGGGGGCCAGTCCCCGGGGAGCTGTTTTTT. This sequence encodes CSASRLAGGPVPGELFF.

This clonotype was counted a few times. The rearrangement links TRBV20-1 to TRBJ2-3, with unresolved D. Germline values: CDR1 DFQATT, CDR2 SNEGSKA (reference sequence). CDR3 size: 11 residues. The V end was cut by 5 bases, the J end by 4 bases, with 7 bases between. CDR3 sequence (DNA): TGCAGTGCTTTAGTCGCAGATACGCAGTATTTT. Translated: CSALVADTQYF.

The chain couples TRBV10-3 to TRBJ2-1, with 15 positions matching TRBD2. The germline CDR1 and CDR2 sequences are ENHRY and SYGVKD. This CDR3 is 19 amino acids long. The junction had 9 bases not matched to a gene; V was cut back by 6 bases and J by 0 bases. The CDR3 here is CAIRRGTSGRNASYNEQFF. CDR3 nucleotide sequence: TGTGCCATCAGGAGAGGGACTAGCGGGAGGAACGCCTCCTACAATGAGCAGTTCTTC.

The chain joins TRBV27 to TRBJ2-1, with D unclear. The V and J ends lost 3 bases and 0 bases respectively, with 9 bases between them. This CDR3 comprises 15 residues. Per the germline V gene, CDR1 is MNHEY and CDR2 is SMNVEV (reference sequence). CDR3 sequence reads: CASSFRIPSYNEQFF. CDR3 bases: TGTGCCAGCAGTTTTAGAATCCCCTCCTACAATGAGCAGTTCTTC.

This clonotype was counted ten times or more. The chain carries TRBV5-1 and TRBJ2-7, with D possibly being TRBD1 (5 bases). From germline, CDR1 is SGHRS and CDR2 YFSETQ. The germline V and J ends were trimmed by 4 bases and 2 bases, with 10 bases remaining between them. This CDR3 comprises 13 residues. Here the CDR3 reads CASSVGHPYEQYF. The DNA for the CDR3 is TGCGCCAGCAGCGTTGGACACCCCTACGAGCAGTACTTC. Using reference TRBV5-1 and TRBJ2-7 for the parts outside the CDR3, the full variable domain is KAGVTQTPRYLIKTRGQQVTLSCSPISGHRSVSWYQQTPGQGLQFLFEYFSETQRNKGNFPGRFSGRQFSNSRSEMNVSTLELGDSALYLCASSVGHPYEQYFGPGTRLTVT.

The chain joins TRBV7-9 to TRBJ2-3; D is perhaps TRBD1 (5 bases). The CDR3 loop spans 15 amino acids. V lost 2 bases to trimming and J lost 3 bases, with 12 bases between them. CDR1 SEHNR and CDR2 FQNEAQ come from the germline V gene (reference sequence). Written as DNA, the CDR3 is TGTGCCAGCAGCTTACGCAGGGCCCGTACAGATACGCAGTATTTT. Its translation is CASSLRRARTDTQYF.

This clonotype was recorded a few times. CDR3 coding DNA: TGCAGTGCTAGAGCCCTAGCGGGAGTGGGTTTCAGGGAGACCCAGTACTTC. This translates into CSARALAGVGFRETQYF. This chain uses TRBV20-1 with TRBJ2-5, with 10 bases identical to TRBD2. CDR3 length: 17 amino acids. Germline V gives CDR1 DFQATT, CDR2 SNEGSKA (reference sequence). J lost 5 bases, V lost 1 base, and 13 bases had no gene match.

This clonotype came up a few times. The rearrangement joins TRBV6-2 or TRBV6-3 to TRBJ2-2; perhaps TRBD1 as D (7 bases). The germline CDR1 and CDR2 sequences are MNHEY and SVGEGT. The CDR3 runs 18 residues. Between the trimmed V and J ends, which lost 0 bases and 3 bases, there was a span of 17 bases. The CDR3 region is CASSYSSPGRGDTGELFF. CDR3 sequence (DNA): TGTGCCAGCAGTTACTCATCGCCCGGCAGGGGGGACACCGGGGAGCTGTTTTTT.

At least ten counts were recorded for this clonotype. The chain has TRBV4-2 and TRBJ2-1; D is possibly TRBD1 (6 bases). Trimming pared 1 base from V and 9 bases from J, leaving 16 bases between. The length of the CDR3 is 15 residues. From germline, CDR1 is LGHNA and CDR2 YNFKEQ. CDR3 residues: CASSQGGNRAVEQFF. CDR3 nucleotides: TGTGCCAGCAGCCAAGGTGGGAACAGGGCGGTTGAGCAGTTCTTC.

In this sample, this clonotype turned up many times. The rearrangement uses TRBV2 and TRBJ2-1, with D perhaps TRBD1 or TRBD2 (5 bases each). Trimming cost V 6 bases and J 4 bases, with 13 bases left between them. The CDR3 totals 14 residues. Per germline, CDR1 SNHLY and CDR2 FYNNEI. The CDR3 loop reads CASSRDRGYNEQFF. CDR3 nucleotides: TGTGCCAGCAGCCGGGACCGGGGTTACAATGAGCAGTTCTTC.

This clonotype was counted a few times. The V and J genes are TRBV7-9 and TRBJ2-3, with 12 bases that match TRBD2. The CDR3 totals 16 residues. CDR1 and CDR2 from the germline V gene are SEHNR and FQNEAQ (reference sequence). With V trimmed by 3 bases and J by 6 bases, 7 bases remained unmatched. The CDR3 region has the DNA TGTGCCAGCAGCTTCCGACTAGCGGGAGCGTTCGATACGCAGTATTTT. It encodes CASSFRLAGAFDTQYF.

The rearrangement joins TRBV4-2 to TRBJ1-3, with D uncertain. Between the trimmed V and J ends, which lost 2 bases and 1 base, there was a span of 24 bases. Germline V gives CDR1 LGHNA, CDR2 YNFKEQ. The CDR3 has 20 amino acids. CDR3 sequence: CASSQSPPEATAESGNTIYF. DNA of the CDR3: TGTGCCAGCAGCCAAAGCCCCCCGGAGGCAACGGCGGAGTCTGGAAACACCATATATTTT.

The chain has TRBV6-2 or TRBV6-3 and TRBJ2-1, with 7 bases matching TRBD1. Per the germline V gene, CDR1 is MNHEY and CDR2 is SVGEGT. This CDR3 is 13 amino acids long. V shed 6 bases and J 6 bases; nucleotides not matched to a gene: 5. The CDR3 sequence: CASSLTGLNEQFF. CDR3 nucleotides: TGTGCCAGCAGCCTGACAGGGCTCAATGAGCAGTTCTTC.

This chain connects TRBV9 to TRBJ2-1; TRBD2 matches 8 bases. The CDR3 totals 15 residues. J gave up 6 bases and V 6 bases, and 11 bases lay outside the gene matches. CDR1 and CDR2 from the germline V gene are SGDLS and YYNGEE. The CDR3 region is CASNRGGTPGNEQFF. Written as DNA, the CDR3 is TGTGCCAGCAATCGGGGGGGGACTCCGGGCAATGAGCAGTTCTTC. The complete variable domain, with remaining parts taken from reference TRBV9 and TRBJ2-1, reads DSGVTQTPKHLITATGQRVTLRCSPRSGDLSVYWYQQSLDQGLQFLIQYYNGEERAKGNILERFSAQQFPDLHSELNLSSLELGDSALYFCASNRGGTPGNEQFFGPGTRLTVL.

This clonotype has just a few counts. The chain combines TRBV6-2 or TRBV6-3 with TRBJ1-2, with D hard to call. This CDR3 spans 16 amino acids. Trimming pared 2 bases from V and 6 bases from J, leaving 19 bases between. CDR1 and CDR2 (germline): MNHEY, SVGEGT. CDR3 residues: CASSYKFLTEHDGYTF. The CDR3 bases are TGTGCCAGCAGTTACAAATTTTTGACGGAACATGATGGCTACACCTTC.